Below, one T cell receptor (beta chain) is given with its context. CDR1 MDHEN and CDR2 SYDVKM come from the germline V gene. CDR3 length: 17 amino acids. V trimming: 5 bases; J trimming: 5 bases; junction bases outside the gene matches: 12. This sample was included in a study of blood T cell repertoires in COVID-19. The assay was immunoSEQ multiplex PCR, and TCRdb's table has in-frame clones only and misses some. Among about 170,000 clones listed, around 76% were seen once. The receptor's source is an older woman with acute or convalescent COVID-19. The chain links TRBV28 to TRBJ1-4, with 9 bases aligning to TRBD1. What was sequenced was peripheral blood. CDR3 loop: CASSITGGDFLNEKLFF. CDR3 DNA: TGTGCCAGCAGTATAACAGGGGGCGATTTCCTGAATGAAAAACTGTTTTTT.